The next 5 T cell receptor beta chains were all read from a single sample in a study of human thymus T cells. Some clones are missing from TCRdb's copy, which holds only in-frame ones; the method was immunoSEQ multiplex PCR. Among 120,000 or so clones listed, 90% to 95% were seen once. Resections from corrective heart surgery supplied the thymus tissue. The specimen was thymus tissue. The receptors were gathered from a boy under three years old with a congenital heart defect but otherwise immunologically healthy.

CDR3 loop: CASSLGRGVYNEQFF. The CDR3 DNA reads as TGCGCCAGCAGCTTGGGGCGGGGGGTATACAATGAGCAGTTCTTC. The chain links TRBV5-1 to TRBJ2-1; 8 positions agree with TRBD2. The CDR3 spans 15 residues. Germline V CDR1 and CDR2: SGHRS, YFSETQ. V trimming: 0 bases; J trimming: 4 bases; junction bases outside the gene matches: 3.

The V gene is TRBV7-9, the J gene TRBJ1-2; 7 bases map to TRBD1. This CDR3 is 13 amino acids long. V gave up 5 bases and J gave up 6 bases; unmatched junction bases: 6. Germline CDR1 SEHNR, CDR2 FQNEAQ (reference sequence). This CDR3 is CASSPGQDDGYTF. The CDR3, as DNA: TGTGCCAGCAGCCCCGGACAGGACGATGGCTACACCTTC.

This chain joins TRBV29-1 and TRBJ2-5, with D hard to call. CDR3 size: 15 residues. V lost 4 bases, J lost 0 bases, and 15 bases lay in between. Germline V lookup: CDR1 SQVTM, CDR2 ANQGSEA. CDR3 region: CSVVITRSYQETQYF. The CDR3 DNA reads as TGCAGCGTTGTTATCACGCGCTCGTACCAAGAGACCCAGTACTTC.

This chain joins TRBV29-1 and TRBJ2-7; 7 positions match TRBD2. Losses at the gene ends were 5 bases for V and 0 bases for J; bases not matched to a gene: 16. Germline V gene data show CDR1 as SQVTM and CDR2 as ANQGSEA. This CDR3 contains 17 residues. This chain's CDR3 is CSVNLPSNGGSSYEQYF. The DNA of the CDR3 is TGCAGCGTTAATCTCCCCTCTAACGGGGGGTCCTCCTACGAGCAGTACTTC.

The CDR3 protein is CASSANPGQVLYEQYF. DNA of the CDR3: TGTGCCAGCAGTGCGAACCCGGGACAGGTGCTATACGAGCAGTACTTC. V is TRBV6-1 and J is TRBJ2-7, with 8 bases aligning to TRBD1. This CDR3 comprises 16 residues. CDR1 and CDR2 (germline): MNHNS, SASEGT. With 4 bases clipped from V and 4 bases from J, the junction kept 12 bases outside the gene matches.